This TCR beta chain was retrieved from a study of T cell responses to AZD1222 COVID-19 vaccine. In the study overall: Second doses that came at about 4 or about 12 weeks were put together.

This clone appeared once. Its antigen is unknown. Clones were read by immunoSEQ multiplex PCR, and TCRdb kept only the in-frame ones, dropping some. The table has fewer than 150,000 clones, approximately 90% seen once. Study-wide findings and caveats: Donors were chiefly white British, with a greater number of females, and clonal diversity was perhaps underestimated. Two AZD1222 administrations were followed by greater Spike-specific TCR breadth and depth.

This sample comprised peripheral blood, obtained on day 0 of AZD1222 vaccination. This TCR came from an adult in good health.

CDR3 loop: CASRPPGMRYGTEAFF. Written as DNA, the CDR3 is TGTGCCAGCAGGCCCCCGGGCATGCGGTATGGCACTGAAGCTTTCTTT. The rearrangement links TRBV7-9 to TRBJ1-1; D unclear. The CDR3 has 16 amino acids. CDR1 is SEHNR and CDR2 is FQNEAQ in the germline V gene (reference sequence). V shed 6 bases and J shed 4 bases, with 21 bases lying between them.